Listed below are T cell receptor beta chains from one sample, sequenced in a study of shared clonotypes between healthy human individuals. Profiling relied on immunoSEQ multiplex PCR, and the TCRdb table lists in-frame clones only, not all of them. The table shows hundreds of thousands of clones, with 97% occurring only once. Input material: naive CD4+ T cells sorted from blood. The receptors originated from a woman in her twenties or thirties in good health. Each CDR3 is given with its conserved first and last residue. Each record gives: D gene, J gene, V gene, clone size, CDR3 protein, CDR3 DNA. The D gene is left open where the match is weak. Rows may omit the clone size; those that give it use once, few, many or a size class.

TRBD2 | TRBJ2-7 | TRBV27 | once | CASSQTLGTSGKTYEQYF | TGTGCCAGCAGTCAAACTCTCGGGACTAGCGGGAAAACCTACGAGCAGTACTTC
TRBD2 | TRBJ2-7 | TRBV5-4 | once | CASSGGTSGSWRGVGREQYF | TGTGCCAGCAGCGGCGGGACTAGCGGGAGTTGGAGGGGTGTCGGCCGCGAGCAGTACTTC
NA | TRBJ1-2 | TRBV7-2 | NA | CASSLDSQGWGYTF | TGTGCCAGCAGCTTAGATAGTCAGGGGTGGGGCTACACCTTC
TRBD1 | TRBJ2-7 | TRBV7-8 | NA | CASSPARDRRHYEQYF | TGTGCCAGCAGCCCAGCCCGGGACAGGAGACACTACGAGCAGTACTTC
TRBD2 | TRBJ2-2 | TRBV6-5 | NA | CASSYREGNTGELFF | TGTGCCAGCAGTTACCGGGAGGGGAACACCGGGGAGCTGTTTTTT
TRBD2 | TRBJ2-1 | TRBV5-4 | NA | CASSLDEGTSEQFF | TGTGCCAGCAGCTTGGATGAGGGGACTAGTGAGCAGTTCTTC
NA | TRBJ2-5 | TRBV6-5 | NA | CASSPRGPLRTQYF | TGTGCCAGCAGTCCCCGGGGACCATTGCGGACCCAGTACTTC
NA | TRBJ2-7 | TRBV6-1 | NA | CASSYAGTSAYEQYF | TGTGCCAGCAGCTATGCCGGGACTTCGGCCTACGAGCAGTACTTC
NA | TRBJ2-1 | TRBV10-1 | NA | CASSEPLNEQFF | TGCGCCAGCAGTGAGCCCCTAAATGAGCAGTTCTTC
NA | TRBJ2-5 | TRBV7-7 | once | CASSLLGTETQYF | TGTGCCAGCAGCCTTCTGGGTACGGAGACCCAGTACTTC
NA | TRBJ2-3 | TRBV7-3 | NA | CASSLLSASDTQYF | TGTGCCAGCAGCTTACTTAGCGCCTCAGATACGCAGTATTTT
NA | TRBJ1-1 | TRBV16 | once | CASSPYTVSEAFF | TGTGCCAGCAGCCCTTACACAGTCTCTGAAGCTTTCTTT
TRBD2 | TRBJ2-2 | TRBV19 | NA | CASKETSSNLGELFF | TGTGCCAGTAAGGAGACTAGCTCTAATTTGGGGGAGCTGTTTTTT
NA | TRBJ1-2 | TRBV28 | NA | CASSWDTPNYGYTF | TGTGCCAGCAGTTGGGACACTCCGAACTATGGCTACACCTTC
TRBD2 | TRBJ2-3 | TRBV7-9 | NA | CASSLVSGSDTQYF | TGTGCCAGCAGCTTAGTTAGCGGGAGCGATACGCAGTATTTT
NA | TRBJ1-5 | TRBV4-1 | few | CASTPRVITGNQPQHF | TGCGCCAGCACCCCCCGGGTGATTACAGGGAATCAGCCCCAGCATTTT
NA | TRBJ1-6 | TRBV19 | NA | CASSEGGTLHF | TGTGCCAGTAGCGAGGGAGGAACCCTCCACTTT
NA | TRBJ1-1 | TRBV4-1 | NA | CASSQRTWGDYTEAFF | TGCGCCAGCAGCCAAAGAACTTGGGGGGACTACACTGAAGCTTTCTTT
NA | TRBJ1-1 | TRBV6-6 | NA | CASSTGGARTEAFF | TGTGCCAGCAGTACGGGGGGCGCGCGGACTGAAGCTTTCTTT
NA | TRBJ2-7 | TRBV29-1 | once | CSAGEAYEQYF | TGCAGCGCCGGGGAAGCCTACGAGCAGTACTTC
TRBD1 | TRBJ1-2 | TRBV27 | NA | CASSHRDRGGYLVDYGYTF | TGTGCCAGCAGTCACCGGGACAGGGGGGGGTATCTCGTGGACTATGGCTACACCTTC
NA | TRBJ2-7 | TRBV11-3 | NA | CASSARWYYEQYF | TGTGCCAGCAGCGCAAGATGGTACTACGAGCAGTACTTC
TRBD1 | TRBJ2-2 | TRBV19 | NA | CASSKGQGYTGELFF | TGTGCCAGTAGTAAGGGACAGGGCTACACCGGGGAGCTGTTTTTT
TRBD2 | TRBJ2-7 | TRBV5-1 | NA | CASSRTSGRMDEQYF | TGCGCCAGCAGCAGAACTAGCGGGAGGATGGACGAGCAGTACTTC
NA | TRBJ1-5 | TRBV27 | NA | CASSSGTGGRPQHF | TGTGCCAGCAGTTCGGGGACGGGGGGCAGGCCCCAGCATTTT
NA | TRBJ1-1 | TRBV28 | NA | CASTGNTEAFF | TGTGCCAGCACCGGAAACACTGAAGCTTTCTTT
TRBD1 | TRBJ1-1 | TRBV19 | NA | CASSLQGAEAFF | TGTGCCAGTAGCCTGCAGGGGGCTGAAGCTTTCTTT
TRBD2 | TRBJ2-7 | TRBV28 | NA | CASSLGASGRSYEQYF | TGTGCCAGCAGTTTGGGGGCTAGCGGGAGGTCCTACGAGCAGTACTTC
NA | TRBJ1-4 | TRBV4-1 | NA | CASSQEGGLWVGNEKLFF | TGCGCCAGCAGCCAAGAGGGGGGACTCTGGGTGGGTAATGAAAAACTGTTTTTT
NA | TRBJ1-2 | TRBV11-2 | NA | CASSLDPRRGYTF | TGTGCCAGCAGCTTAGATCCTAGGAGGGGCTACACCTTC
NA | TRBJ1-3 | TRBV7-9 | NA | CASSLAYEGLSSGNTIYF | TGTGCCAGCAGCTTAGCGTATGAAGGGTTGAGCTCTGGAAACACCATATATTTT
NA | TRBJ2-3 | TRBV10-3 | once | CATSLTHSTDTQYF | TGTGCCACAAGTTTAACCCATAGCACAGATACGCAGTATTTT
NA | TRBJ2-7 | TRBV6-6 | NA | CASKYIDEQYF | TGTGCCAGCAAATACATCGACGAGCAGTACTTC
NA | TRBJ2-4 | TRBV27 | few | CASSFLAGAKNIQYF | TGTGCCAGCAGTTTTCTAGCCGGGGCCAAAAACATTCAGTACTTC
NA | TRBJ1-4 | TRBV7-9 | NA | CASSLTEVGSKLFF | TGTGCCAGCAGCCTAACGGAGGTGGGTTCGAAACTGTTTTTT
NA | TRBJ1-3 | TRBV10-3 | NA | CAISGAASGNTIYF | TGTGCCATCAGTGGGGCAGCCTCTGGAAACACCATATATTTT
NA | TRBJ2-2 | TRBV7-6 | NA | CASSRQATNTGELFF | TGTGCCAGCAGCAGACAGGCGACAAACACCGGGGAGCTGTTTTTT
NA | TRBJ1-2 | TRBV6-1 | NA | CASSERYVYGYTF | TGTGCCAGCAGTGAACGCTATGTCTATGGCTACACCTTC
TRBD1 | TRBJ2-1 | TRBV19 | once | CASSIDRDRAYNEQFF | TGTGCCAGTAGTATAGATCGGGACAGGGCCTACAATGAGCAGTTCTTC
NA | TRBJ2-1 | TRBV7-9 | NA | CASSLVKRRDAVDNEQFF | TGTGCCAGCAGCTTGGTGAAAAGGAGGGATGCGGTCGATAATGAGCAGTTCTTC
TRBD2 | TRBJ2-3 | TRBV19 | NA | CASSPGREIGAQYF | TGTGCCAGTAGTCCCGGGAGGGAGATCGGGGCGCAGTATTTT
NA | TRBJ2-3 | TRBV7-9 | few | CASSSSSDTQYF | TGTGCCAGCAGCTCTTCTTCGGATACGCAGTATTTT
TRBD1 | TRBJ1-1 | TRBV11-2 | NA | CASRNRQGSTEAFF | TGTGCCAGCAGGAACCGACAGGGGAGCACTGAAGCTTTCTTT
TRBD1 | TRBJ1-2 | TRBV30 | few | CAWSTGGYGYTF | TGTGCCTGGAGTACAGGGGGCTATGGCTACACCTTC
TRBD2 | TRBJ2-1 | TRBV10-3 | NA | CAISGTRIGLDSYNEQFF | TGTGCCATCAGTGGGACACGCATTGGACTAGACTCCTACAATGAGCAGTTCTTC
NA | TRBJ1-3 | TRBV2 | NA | CASSGRTVSGNTIYF | TGTGCCAGCAGTGGGAGGACAGTCTCTGGAAACACCATATATTTT
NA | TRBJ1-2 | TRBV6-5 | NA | CASSYVKGYGYTF | TGTGCCAGCAGTTACGTAAAGGGGTATGGCTACACCTTC
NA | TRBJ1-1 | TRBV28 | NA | CASSLYGGLTEAFF | TGTGCCAGCAGTTTATACGGGGGGCTAACTGAAGCTTTCTTT
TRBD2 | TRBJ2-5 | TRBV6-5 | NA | CASSYSAGDQETQYF | TGTGCCAGCAGTTACTCAGCGGGAGATCAAGAGACCCAGTACTTC
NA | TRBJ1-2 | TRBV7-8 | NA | CASSSPAYYGYTF | TGTGCCAGCAGCTCCCCAGCTTACTATGGCTACACCTTC
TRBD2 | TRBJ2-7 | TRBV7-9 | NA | CASRPSTSGKDTYEQYF | TGTGCCAGCAGACCCTCGACTAGCGGGAAGGATACCTACGAGCAGTACTTC
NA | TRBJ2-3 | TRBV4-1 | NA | CASSRLGVPTTDTQYF | TGCGCCAGCAGCCGGCTAGGTGTACCAACCACAGATACGCAGTATTTT
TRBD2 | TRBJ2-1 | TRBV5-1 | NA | CASSFSSGSMNEQFF | TGCGCCAGCAGCTTCTCTAGCGGGAGCATGAATGAGCAGTTCTTC
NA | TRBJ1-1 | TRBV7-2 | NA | CASSSLYGGWNTEAFF | TGTGCCAGCAGCTCGCTGTACGGGGGGTGGAACACTGAAGCTTTCTTT
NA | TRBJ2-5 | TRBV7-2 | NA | CASSLAPGRARGTQYF | TGTGCCAGCAGCTTAGCTCCCGGCAGGGCAAGAGGGACCCAGTACTTC